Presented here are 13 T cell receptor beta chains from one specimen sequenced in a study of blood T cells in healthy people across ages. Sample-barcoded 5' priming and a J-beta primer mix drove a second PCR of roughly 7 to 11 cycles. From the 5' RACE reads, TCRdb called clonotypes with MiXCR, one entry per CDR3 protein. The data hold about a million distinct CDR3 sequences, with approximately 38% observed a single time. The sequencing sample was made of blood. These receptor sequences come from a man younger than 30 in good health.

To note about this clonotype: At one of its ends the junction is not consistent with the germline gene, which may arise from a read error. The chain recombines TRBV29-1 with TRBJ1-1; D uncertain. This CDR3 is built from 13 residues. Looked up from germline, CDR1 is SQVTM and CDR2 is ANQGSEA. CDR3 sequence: CSLEDGEITEAFF. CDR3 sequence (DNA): TGCAGCCTTGAAGATGGAGAGATCACTGAAGCTTTCTTT. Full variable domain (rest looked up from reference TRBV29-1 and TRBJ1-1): SAVISQKPSRDICQRGTSLTIQCQVDSQVTMMFWYRQQPGQSLTLIATANQGSEATYESGFVIDKFPISRPNLTFSTLTVSNMSPEDSSIYLCSLEDGEITEAFFGQGTRLTVV.

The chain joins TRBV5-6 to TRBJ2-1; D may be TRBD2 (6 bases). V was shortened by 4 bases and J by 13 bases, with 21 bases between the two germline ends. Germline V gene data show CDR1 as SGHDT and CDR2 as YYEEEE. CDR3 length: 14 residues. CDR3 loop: CASSTRDFQETQFF. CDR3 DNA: TGTGCCAGCAGCACTCGGGACTTCCAAGAGACCCAGTTCTTC.

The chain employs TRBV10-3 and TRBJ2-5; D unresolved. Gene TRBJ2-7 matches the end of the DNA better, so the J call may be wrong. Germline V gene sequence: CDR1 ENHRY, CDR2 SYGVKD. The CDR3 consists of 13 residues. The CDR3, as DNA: TGTGCCATCAGTGGCGATTTGGGGTACGAGCAGTACTTC. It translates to CAISGDLGYEQYF.

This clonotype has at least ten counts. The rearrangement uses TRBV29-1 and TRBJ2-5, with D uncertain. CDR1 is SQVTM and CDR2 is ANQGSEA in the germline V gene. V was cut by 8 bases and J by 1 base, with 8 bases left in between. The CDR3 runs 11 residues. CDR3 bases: TGCAGCCCCCGGATCCAAGAGACCCAGTACTTC. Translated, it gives CSPRIQETQYF.

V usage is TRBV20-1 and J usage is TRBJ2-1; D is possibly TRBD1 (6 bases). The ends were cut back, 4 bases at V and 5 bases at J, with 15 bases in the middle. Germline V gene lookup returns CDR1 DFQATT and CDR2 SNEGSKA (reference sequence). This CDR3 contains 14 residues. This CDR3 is CSANGQGLHNEQFF. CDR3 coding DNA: TGCAGTGCTAACGGGCAGGGGCTCCACAATGAGCAGTTCTTC.

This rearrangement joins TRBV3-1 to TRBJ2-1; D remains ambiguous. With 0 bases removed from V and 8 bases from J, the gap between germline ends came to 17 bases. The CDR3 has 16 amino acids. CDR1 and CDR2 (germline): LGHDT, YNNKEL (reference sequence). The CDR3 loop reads CASSQDPGFDYYEQFF. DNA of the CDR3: TGTGCCAGCAGCCAAGATCCGGGTTTTGATTACTATGAGCAGTTCTTC.

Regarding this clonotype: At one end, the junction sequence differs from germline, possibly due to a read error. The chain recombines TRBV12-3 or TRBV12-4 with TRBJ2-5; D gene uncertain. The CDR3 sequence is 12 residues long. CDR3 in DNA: TGTGCCAGCAACCACGCCCAAGGGACCCAGTACTTC. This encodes CASNHAQGTQYF.

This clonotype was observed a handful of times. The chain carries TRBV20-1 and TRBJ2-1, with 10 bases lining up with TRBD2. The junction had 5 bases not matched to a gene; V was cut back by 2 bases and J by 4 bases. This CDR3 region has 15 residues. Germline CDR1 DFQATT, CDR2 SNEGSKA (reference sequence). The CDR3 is CSARHTSGDYNEQFF. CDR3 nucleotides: TGCAGTGCTAGACATACTAGCGGGGATTACAATGAGCAGTTCTTC.

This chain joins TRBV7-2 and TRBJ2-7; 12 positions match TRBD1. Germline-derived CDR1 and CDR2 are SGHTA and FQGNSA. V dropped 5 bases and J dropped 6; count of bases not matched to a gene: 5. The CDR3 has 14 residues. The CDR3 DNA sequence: TGTGCCAGCAGCGTACGGGACAGGGGGCGCGAGCAGTACTTC. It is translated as CASSVRDRGREQYF.

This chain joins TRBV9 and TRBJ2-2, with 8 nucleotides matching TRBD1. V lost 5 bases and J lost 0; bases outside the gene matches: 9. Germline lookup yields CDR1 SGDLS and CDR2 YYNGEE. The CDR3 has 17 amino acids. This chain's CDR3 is CASSANRGASNTGELFF. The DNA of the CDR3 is TGTGCCAGCAGTGCAAACAGGGGGGCTTCGAACACCGGGGAGCTGTTTTTT.

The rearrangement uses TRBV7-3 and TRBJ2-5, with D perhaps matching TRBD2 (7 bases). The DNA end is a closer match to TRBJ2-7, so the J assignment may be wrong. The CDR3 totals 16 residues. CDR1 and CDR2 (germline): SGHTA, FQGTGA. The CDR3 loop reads CASSLWGSGGLNEQYF. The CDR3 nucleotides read TGTGCCAGCAGCTTGTGGGGATCGGGGGGCTTGAACGAGCAGTACTTC.

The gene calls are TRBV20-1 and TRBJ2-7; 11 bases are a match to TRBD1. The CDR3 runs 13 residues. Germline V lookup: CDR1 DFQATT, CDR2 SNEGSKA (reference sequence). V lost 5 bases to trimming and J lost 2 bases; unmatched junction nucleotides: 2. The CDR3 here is CSAGQGATYEQYF. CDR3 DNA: TGCAGTGCTGGACAGGGGGCTACCTACGAGCAGTACTTC.

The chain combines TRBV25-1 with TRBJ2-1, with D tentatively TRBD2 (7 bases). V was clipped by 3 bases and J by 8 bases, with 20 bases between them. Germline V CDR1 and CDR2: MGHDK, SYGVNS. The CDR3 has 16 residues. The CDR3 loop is CASSDGGAPHMDEQFF. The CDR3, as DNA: TGTGCCAGCAGTGATGGGGGGGCACCACACATGGATGAGCAGTTCTTC.